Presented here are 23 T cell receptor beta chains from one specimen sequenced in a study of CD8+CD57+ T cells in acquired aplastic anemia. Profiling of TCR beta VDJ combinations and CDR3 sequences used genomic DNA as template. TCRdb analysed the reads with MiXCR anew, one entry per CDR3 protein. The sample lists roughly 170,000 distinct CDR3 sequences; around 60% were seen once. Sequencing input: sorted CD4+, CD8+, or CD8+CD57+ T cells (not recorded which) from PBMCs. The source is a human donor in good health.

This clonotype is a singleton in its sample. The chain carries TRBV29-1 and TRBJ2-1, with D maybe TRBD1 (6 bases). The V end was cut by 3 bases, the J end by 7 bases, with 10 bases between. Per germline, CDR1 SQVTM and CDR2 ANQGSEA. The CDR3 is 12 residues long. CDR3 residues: CSVDAGVNEQFF. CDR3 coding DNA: TGCAGCGTTGATGCAGGGGTAAATGAGCAGTTCTTC.

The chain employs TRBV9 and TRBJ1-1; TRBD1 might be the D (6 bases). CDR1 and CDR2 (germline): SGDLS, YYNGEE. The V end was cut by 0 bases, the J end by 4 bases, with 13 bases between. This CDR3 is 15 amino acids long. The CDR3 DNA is TGTGCCAGCAGCGTAGATCTCCCAGGGGCCACTGAAGCTTTCTTT. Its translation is CASSVDLPGATEAFF.

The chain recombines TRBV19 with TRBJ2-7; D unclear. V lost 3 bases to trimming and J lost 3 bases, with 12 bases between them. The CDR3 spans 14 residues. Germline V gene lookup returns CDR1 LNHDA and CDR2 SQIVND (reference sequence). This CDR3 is CASSIGPDRYEQYF. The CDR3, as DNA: TGTGCCAGTAGTATTGGTCCAGACCGCTACGAGCAGTACTTC. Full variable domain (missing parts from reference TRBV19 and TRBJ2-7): DGGITQSPKYLFRKEGQNVTLSCEQNLNHDAMYWYRQDPGQGLRLIYYSQIVNDFQKGDIAEGYSVSREKKESFPLTVTSAQKNPTAFYLCASSIGPDRYEQYFGPGTRLTVT.

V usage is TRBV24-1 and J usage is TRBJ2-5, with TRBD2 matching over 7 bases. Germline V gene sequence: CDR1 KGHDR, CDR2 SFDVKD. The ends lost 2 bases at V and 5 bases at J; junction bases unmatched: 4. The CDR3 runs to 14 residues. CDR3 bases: TGTGCCACCAGTGATTGGACTAGGGTGGAGACCCAGTACTTC. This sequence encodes CATSDWTRVETQYF.

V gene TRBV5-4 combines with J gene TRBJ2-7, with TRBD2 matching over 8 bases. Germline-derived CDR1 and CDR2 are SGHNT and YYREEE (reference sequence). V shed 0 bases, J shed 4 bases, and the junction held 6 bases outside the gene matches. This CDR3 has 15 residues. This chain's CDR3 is CASSLGVAGFYEQYF. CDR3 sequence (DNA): TGTGCCAGCAGCTTGGGGGTAGCGGGGTTTTACGAGCAGTACTTC.

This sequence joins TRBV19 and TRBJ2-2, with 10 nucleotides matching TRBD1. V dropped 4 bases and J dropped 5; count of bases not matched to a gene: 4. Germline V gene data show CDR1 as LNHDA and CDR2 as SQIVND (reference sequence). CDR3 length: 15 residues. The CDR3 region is CASSTWTGGTGELFF. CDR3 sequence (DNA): TGTGCCAGTAGTACCTGGACAGGGGGGACCGGGGAGCTGTTTTTT.

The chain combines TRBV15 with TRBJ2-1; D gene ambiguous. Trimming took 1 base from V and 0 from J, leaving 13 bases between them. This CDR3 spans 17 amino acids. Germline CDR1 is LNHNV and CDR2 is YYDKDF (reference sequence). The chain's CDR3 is CATSRVPTDSSYNEQFF. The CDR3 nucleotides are TGTGCCACCAGCAGAGTACCTACGGATAGCTCCTACAATGAGCAGTTCTTC.

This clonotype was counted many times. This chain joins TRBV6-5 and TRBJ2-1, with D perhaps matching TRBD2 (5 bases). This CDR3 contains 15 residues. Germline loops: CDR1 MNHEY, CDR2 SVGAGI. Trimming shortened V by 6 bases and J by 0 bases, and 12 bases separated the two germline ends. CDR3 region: CASSQSGDSYNEQFF. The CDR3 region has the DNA TGTGCCAGCAGCCAAAGCGGTGACTCCTACAATGAGCAGTTCTTC.

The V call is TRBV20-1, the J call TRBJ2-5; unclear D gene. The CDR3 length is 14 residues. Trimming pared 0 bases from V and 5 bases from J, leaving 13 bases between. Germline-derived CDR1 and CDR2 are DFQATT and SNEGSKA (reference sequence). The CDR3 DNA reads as TGCAGTGCTAGAGATTTTATTTCTGGGGAGACCCAGTACTTC. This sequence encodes CSARDFISGETQYF.

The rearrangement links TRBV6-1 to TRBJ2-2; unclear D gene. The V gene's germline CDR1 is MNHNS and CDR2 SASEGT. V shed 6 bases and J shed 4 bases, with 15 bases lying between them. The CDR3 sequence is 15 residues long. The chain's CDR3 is CASRTPAGLTGELFF. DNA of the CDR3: TGTGCCAGCAGGACCCCGGCAGGCCTCACCGGGGAGCTGTTTTTT.

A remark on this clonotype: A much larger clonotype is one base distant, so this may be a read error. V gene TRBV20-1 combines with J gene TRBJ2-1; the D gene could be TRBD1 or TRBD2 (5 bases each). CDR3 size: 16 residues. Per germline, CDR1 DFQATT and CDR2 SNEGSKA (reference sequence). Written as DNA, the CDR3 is TGCAGTGCTTCCCCACGAGGGGCAAGCTCCTACGATGAGCAGTTCTTC. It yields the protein CSASPRGASSYDEQFF.

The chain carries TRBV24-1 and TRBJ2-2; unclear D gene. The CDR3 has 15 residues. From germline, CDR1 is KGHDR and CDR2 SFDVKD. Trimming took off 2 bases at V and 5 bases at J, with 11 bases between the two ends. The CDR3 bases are TGTGCCACCAGTGATTCCTGGTCCGTTACCGGGGAGCTGTTTTTT. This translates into CATSDSWSVTGELFF.

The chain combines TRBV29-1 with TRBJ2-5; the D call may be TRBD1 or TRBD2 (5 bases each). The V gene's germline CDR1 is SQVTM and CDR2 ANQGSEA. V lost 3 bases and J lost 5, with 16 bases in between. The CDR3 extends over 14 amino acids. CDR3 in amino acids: CSVDEGIPGETQYF. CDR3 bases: TGCAGCGTTGACGAGGGGATCCCCGGGGAGACCCAGTACTTC.

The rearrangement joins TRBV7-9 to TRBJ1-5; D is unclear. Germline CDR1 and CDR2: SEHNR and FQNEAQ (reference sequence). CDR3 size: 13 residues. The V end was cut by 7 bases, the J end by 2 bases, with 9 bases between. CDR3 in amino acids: CASTRLGNQPQHF. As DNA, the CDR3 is TGTGCCAGCACCCGGTTGGGCAATCAGCCCCAGCATTTT.

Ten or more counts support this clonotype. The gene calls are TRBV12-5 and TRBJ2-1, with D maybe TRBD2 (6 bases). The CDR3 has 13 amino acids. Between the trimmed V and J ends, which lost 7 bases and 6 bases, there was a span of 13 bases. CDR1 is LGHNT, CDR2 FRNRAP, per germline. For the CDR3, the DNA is TGTGCTAGTGTTCCGGGAGAACGCAATGAGCAGTTCTTC. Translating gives CASVPGERNEQFF.

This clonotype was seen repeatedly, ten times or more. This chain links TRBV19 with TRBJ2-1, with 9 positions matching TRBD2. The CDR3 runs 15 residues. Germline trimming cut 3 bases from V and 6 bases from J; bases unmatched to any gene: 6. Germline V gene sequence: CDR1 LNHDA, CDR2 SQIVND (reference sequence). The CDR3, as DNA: TGTGCCAGTAGTATCGTAGCGGGAGTGGGCAATGAGCAGTTCTTC. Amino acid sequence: CASSIVAGVGNEQFF.

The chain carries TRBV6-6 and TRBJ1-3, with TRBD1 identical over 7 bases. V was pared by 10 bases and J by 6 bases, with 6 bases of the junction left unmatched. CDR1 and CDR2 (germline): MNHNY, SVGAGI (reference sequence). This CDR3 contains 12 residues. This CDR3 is CATQTGQNTIYF. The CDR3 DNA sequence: TGTGCCACCCAGACAGGGCAAAACACCATATATTTT.

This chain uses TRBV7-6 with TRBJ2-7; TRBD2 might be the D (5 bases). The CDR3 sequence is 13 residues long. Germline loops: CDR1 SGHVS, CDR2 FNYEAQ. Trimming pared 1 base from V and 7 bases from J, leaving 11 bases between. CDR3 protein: CASSLVTGDEQYF. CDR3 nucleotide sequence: TGTGCCAGCAGCTTAGTGACCGGGGATGAGCAGTACTTC. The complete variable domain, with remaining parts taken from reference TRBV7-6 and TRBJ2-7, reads GAGVSQSPRYKVTKRGQDVALRCDPISGHVSLYWYRQALGQGPEFLTYFNYEAQQDKSGLPNDRFSAERPEGSISTLTIQRTEQRDSAMYRCASSLVTGDEQYFGPGTRLTVT.

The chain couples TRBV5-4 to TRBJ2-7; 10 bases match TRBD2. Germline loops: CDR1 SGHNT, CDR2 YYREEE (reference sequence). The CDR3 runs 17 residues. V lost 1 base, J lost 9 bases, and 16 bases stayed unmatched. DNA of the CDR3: TGTGCCAGCAGCTTGTCCGAGGGACTAGCGTCCGGAGGGGTGCAGTACTTC. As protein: CASSLSEGLASGGVQYF.

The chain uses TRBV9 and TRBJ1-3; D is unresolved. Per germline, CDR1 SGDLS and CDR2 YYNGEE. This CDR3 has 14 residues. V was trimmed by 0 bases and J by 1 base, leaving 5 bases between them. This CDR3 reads CASSVDGSGNTIYF. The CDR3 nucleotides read TGTGCCAGCAGCGTAGATGGTTCTGGAAACACCATATATTTT.

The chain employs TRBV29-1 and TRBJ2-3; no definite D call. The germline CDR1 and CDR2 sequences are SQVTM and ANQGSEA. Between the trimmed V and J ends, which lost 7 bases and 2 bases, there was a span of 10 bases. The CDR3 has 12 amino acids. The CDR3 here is CSGYRTTDTQYF. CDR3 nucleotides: TGCAGCGGCTATAGGACCACAGATACGCAGTATTTT.

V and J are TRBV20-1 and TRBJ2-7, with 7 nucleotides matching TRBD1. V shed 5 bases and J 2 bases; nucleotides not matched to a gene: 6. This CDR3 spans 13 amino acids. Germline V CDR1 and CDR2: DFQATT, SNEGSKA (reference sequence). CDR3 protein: CSASHRGTYEQYF. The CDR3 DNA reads TGCAGTGCTTCACACAGGGGTACCTACGAGCAGTACTTC.

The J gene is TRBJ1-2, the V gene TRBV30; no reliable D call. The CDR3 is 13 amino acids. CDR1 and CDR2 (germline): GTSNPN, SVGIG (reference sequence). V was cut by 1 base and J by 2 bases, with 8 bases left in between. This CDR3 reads CAWSGAWNYGYTF. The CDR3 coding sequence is TGTGCCTGGAGTGGGGCCTGGAACTATGGCTACACCTTC.